This entry describes one T cell receptor beta chain. Those who participated ranged in age from about 18 to 89 years and resided in around 22 US areas. Clones were read by immunoSEQ multiplex PCR, and TCRdb kept only the in-frame ones, dropping some. The sample lists fewer than 300,000 clones, about 91% seen once, with roughly 1.2% in the top ten. The entry originates in a study of blood T cell repertoires in COVID-19. Study as a whole: Acute and convalescent COVID-19 samples came from the United States, Italy and Spain.

The CDR3 runs 16 residues. CDR1 and CDR2 (germline): MGHRA, YSYEKL. Trimming took 1 base from V and 12 from J, leaving 22 bases between them. The chain links TRBV4-1 to TRBJ2-1; tentatively, D is TRBD2 (6 bases). The sample taken for sequencing was PBMCs or T cells enriched from blood (not recorded which). This TCR was sampled from a woman in her thirties or forties with acute COVID-19. In DNA, the CDR3 is TGCGCCAGCAGCCAAGGGGGATTTAGGGGCGGCGGGGTGCAGTTCTTC. Its protein product is CASSQGGFRGGGVQFF.